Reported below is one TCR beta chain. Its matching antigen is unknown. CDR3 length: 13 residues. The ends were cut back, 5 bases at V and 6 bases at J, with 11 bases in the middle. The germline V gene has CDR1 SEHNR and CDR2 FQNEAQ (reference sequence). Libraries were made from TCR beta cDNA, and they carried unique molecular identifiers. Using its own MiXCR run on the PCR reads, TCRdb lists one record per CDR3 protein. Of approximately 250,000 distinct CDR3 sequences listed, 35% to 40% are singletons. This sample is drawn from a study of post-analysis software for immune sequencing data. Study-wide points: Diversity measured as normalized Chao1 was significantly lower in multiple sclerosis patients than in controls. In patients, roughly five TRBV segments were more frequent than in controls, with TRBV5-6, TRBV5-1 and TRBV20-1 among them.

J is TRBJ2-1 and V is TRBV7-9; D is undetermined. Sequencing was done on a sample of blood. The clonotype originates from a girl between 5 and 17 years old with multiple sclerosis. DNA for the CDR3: TGTGCCAGCAGCCCCAGCACCACCAATGAGCAGTTCTTC. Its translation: CASSPSTTNEQFF.